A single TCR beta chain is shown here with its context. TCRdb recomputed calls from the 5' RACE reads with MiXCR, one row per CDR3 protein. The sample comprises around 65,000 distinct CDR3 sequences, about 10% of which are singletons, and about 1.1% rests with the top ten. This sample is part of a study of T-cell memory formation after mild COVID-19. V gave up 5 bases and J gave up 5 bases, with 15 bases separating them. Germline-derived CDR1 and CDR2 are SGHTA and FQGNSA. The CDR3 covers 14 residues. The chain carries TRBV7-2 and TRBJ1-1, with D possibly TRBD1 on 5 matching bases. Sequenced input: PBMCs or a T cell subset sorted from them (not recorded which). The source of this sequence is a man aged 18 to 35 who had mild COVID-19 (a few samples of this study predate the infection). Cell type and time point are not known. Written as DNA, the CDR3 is TGTGCCAGCAGCCGCAGGGAAGGGTATACTGAAGCTTTCTTT. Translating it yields CASSRREGYTEAFF.